This TCR beta chain is from a study of HIV-infected patients and healthy controls. The CDR3 sequence is 14 residues long. CDR1 and CDR2 (germline): MNHNY, SVGAGI (reference sequence). V shed 2 bases and J shed 0 bases, with 6 bases lying between them. TCRdb processed the 5' RACE reads anew with MiXCR; each CDR3 protein has one entry. The sample includes about 70,000 distinct CDR3 sequences, about 16% of them seen just once. This clonotype was detected ten times or more. Sequencing was done on a sample of CD4+ T cells from blood. The chain joins TRBV6-6 to TRBJ2-3; no definite D call. This receptor was taken from a human donor in good health. The CDR3 spells CASSYRTSTDTQYF. The CDR3 DNA reads TGTGCCAGCAGTTACCGCACTAGCACAGATACGCAGTATTTT.